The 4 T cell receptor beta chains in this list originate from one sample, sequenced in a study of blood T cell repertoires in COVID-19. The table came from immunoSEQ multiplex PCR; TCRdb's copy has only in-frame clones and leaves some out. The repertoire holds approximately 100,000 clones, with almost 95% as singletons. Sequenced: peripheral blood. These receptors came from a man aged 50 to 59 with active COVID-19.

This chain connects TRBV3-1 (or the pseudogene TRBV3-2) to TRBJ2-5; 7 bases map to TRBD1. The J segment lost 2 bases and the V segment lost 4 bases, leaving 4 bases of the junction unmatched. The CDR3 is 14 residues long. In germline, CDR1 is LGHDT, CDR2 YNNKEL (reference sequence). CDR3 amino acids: CASSPGQRQETQYF. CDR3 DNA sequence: TGTGCCAGCAGCCCGGGACAGAGACAAGAGACCCAGTACTTC.

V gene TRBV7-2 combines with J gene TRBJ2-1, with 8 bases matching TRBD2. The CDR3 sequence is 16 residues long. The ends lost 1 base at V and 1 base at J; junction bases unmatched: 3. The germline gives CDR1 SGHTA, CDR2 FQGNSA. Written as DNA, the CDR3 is TGTGCCAGCAGCTTAGGAGGCGGGGGGTCCTACAATGAGCAGTTCTTC. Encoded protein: CASSLGGGGSYNEQFF.

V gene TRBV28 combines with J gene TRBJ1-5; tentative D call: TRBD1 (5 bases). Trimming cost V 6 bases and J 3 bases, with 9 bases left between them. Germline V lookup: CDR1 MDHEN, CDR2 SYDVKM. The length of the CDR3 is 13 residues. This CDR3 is CASRGQDNQPQHF. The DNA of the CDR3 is TGTGCCAGCAGGGGGCAGGACAATCAGCCCCAGCATTTT.

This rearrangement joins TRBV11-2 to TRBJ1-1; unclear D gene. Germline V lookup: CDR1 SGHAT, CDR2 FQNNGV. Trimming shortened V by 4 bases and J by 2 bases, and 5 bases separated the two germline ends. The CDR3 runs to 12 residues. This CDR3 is CASSSTNTEAFF. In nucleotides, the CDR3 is TGTGCCAGCAGCTCGACAAACACTGAAGCTTTCTTT.